The 19 T cell receptor beta chains below come from one sample, sequenced in a study of neurological immune-mediated disorders. TCRdb ran MiXCR on the 5' RACE reads and lists one entry per CDR3 protein. The sample records 20,000 to 30,000 distinct CDR3 sequences, 10% to 15% being singletons. The sequencing input was PBMCs. These receptors originate from a woman between 40 and 55 years old with HTLV-1-associated myelopathy (HAM/TSP).

This clonotype occurred many times. The chain carries TRBV12-3 or TRBV12-4 and TRBJ1-2; 12 bases are a match to TRBD1. The CDR3 sequence is 16 residues long. The junction had 7 bases not matched to a gene; V was cut back by 4 bases and J by 4 bases. The CDR3 protein is CASSSWGTGGRYGYTF. CDR3 DNA: TGTGCCAGCAGTTCATGGGGGACAGGGGGCCGCTATGGCTACACCTTC.

This clonotype was seen a few times. Sequence at one end of the junction differs from germline and may be a read error. V and J are TRBV9 and TRBJ2-3; TRBD1 aligns across 7 bases. The CDR3 length is 14 residues. Germline assignment: CDR1 SGDLS and CDR2 YYNGEE. CDR3 nucleotide sequence: TGTACCAGTAGCGTAACACAGGGGCTGGATACGCAGTATTTT. It specifies CTSSVTQGLDTQYF.

By sample fraction, this clonotype is medium-sized (0.01 to 0.1%). This rearrangement joins TRBV20-1 to TRBJ2-1; the D is unclear. The CDR3 is 13 residues long. Germline V gives CDR1 DFQATT, CDR2 SNEGSKA (reference sequence). Trimming pared 1 base from V and 4 bases from J, leaving 8 bases between. This CDR3 reads CSARVGGYNEQFF. CDR3 DNA: TGCAGTGCTAGAGTCGGCGGTTACAATGAGCAGTTCTTC.

This clonotype was seen repeatedly, ten times or more. The chain recombines TRBV28 with TRBJ2-7, with 12 bases aligning to TRBD1. Germline V CDR1 and CDR2: MDHEN, SYDVKM. This CDR3 region has 14 residues. Trimming took 1 base from V and 9 from J; bases not matched to a gene: 4. The CDR3 bases are TGTGCCAGCAGTTTATTTAGGGACAGGGGGCGGCAGTACTTC. As protein: CASSLFRDRGRQYF.

This clonotype was seen repeatedly, ten times or more. V gene TRBV29-1 combines with J gene TRBJ1-2; D is possibly TRBD1 (6 bases). Looked up from germline, CDR1 is SQVTM and CDR2 is ANQGSEA. CDR3 length: 14 residues. Trimming cost V 6 bases and J 3 bases, with 17 bases left between them. The CDR3 region is CSVLGGGHDYGYTF. Here the CDR3 DNA reads TGCAGCGTACTCGGAGGGGGGCACGACTATGGCTACACCTTC.

This clonotype was observed many times. This sequence joins TRBV6-1 and TRBJ1-5; D gene unclear. The germline V and J ends were trimmed by 7 bases and 2 bases, with 12 bases remaining between them. This CDR3 comprises 14 residues. CDR1 MNHNS and CDR2 SASEGT come from the germline V gene. The CDR3 DNA follows: TGTGCCAGCATGACCCTTATGGGCAATCAGCCCCAGCATTTT. Amino acids: CASMTLMGNQPQHF.

This clonotype was counted many times. The rearrangement joins TRBV2 to TRBJ2-5, with 8 bases identical to TRBD1. This CDR3 is 14 amino acids long. Per germline, CDR1 SNHLY and CDR2 FYNNEI. The J segment lost 5 bases and the V segment lost 3 bases, leaving 5 bases of the junction unmatched. CDR3 protein: CASSDRGRGETQYF. CDR3 nucleotides: TGTGCCAGCAGTGACAGGGGGCGCGGGGAGACCCAGTACTTC.

Ten or more counts support this clonotype. This sequence joins TRBV4-1 and TRBJ2-5, with 11 nucleotides matching TRBD2. This CDR3 spans 13 amino acids. Germline V gives CDR1 MGHRA, CDR2 YSYEKL. Trimming cost V 6 bases and J 5 bases; bases outside gene matches: 2. CDR3 sequence (DNA): TGCGCCAGCAGTCGACTAGCGGGGGAGACCCAGTACTTC. Encoded protein: CASSRLAGETQYF.

This clonotype was recorded many times. V and J are TRBV7-3 and TRBJ2-3, with 8 nucleotides matching TRBD2. CDR1 is SGHTA, CDR2 FQGTGA, per germline. The CDR3 runs to 16 residues. With 2 bases clipped from V and 6 bases from J, the junction kept 10 bases outside the gene matches. CDR3 DNA: TGTGCCAGCAGCTTAGCGGGGGGTCGCTCGGCGGATACGCAGTATTTT. It encodes CASSLAGGRSADTQYF.

In its sample, this clonotype was seen many times. J is TRBJ2-1 and V is TRBV5-1; D unclear. The CDR3 covers 14 residues. Trimming removed 6 bases at V and 5 bases at J, with 15 bases between. Germline lookup yields CDR1 SGHRS and CDR2 YFSETQ. CDR3 sequence reads: CASTSPMGHNEQFF. The CDR3 DNA is TGCGCCAGCACGTCCCCCATGGGCCACAATGAGCAGTTCTTC.

The table lists this clonotype with many counts. The rearrangement links TRBV5-1 to TRBJ2-1, with 8 nucleotides matching TRBD2. This CDR3 comprises 14 residues. Germline assignment: CDR1 SGHRS and CDR2 YFSETQ. Germline trimming cut 3 bases from V and 5 bases from J; bases unmatched to any gene: 4. CDR3 DNA sequence: TGCGCCAGCAGCTCCGGGGGGGCCCACAATGAGCAGTTCTTC. As protein: CASSSGGAHNEQFF.

By share, this clonotype ranks as medium-sized (0.01 to 0.1%). This CDR3 is CASSQDSPSGTQYF. CDR3 bases: TGCGCCAGCAGCCAGGACAGTCCCTCGGGTACGCAGTATTTT. The chain employs TRBV5-1 and TRBJ2-3, with D tentatively TRBD1 (6 bases). Looked up from germline, CDR1 is SGHRS and CDR2 is YFSETQ. The CDR3 contains 14 residues. Trimming took 4 bases from V and 8 from J, leaving 17 bases between them.

About this clonotype itself: This may be a read error, as it is one base from a much larger clone. The rearrangement uses TRBV14 and TRBJ1-1; D is uncertain. CDR1 is SGHDN and CDR2 is FVKESK in the germline V gene. The CDR3 sequence is 13 residues long. As DNA, the CDR3 is TGTGCCTGCAGCCGACAAAGGAACACTGAAGCTTTCTTT. Amino acids: CACSRQRNTEAFF.

In its sample, this clonotype is medium-sized (0.01 to 0.1%). The chain recombines TRBV5-1 with TRBJ2-7, with D possibly TRBD1 on 6 matching bases. Germline CDR1 and CDR2: SGHRS and YFSETQ. Trimming cost V 0 bases and J 6 bases, with 16 bases left between them. CDR3 length equals 15 residues. Here the CDR3 reads CASSLAWQGQVEQYF. CDR3 DNA: TGCGCCAGCAGCTTGGCCTGGCAGGGGCAGGTCGAGCAGTACTTC.

In its sample, this clonotype was seen many times. The chain uses TRBV7-2 and TRBJ2-3, with D maybe TRBD2 (5 bases). This CDR3 is built from 15 residues. V was clipped by 6 bases and J by 6 bases, with 19 bases between them. In germline, CDR1 is SGHTA, CDR2 FQGNSA. As DNA, the CDR3 is TGTGCCAGCAGTCCAGATGGGTCTCGAGGGGATACGCAGTATTTT. Protein: CASSPDGSRGDTQYF.

As regards this clonotype: At one end the junction does not follow the germline gene, possibly because of a read error. The V gene is TRBV3-1, the J gene TRBJ1-1; 7 nucleotides line up with TRBD1. From germline, CDR1 is LGHDT and CDR2 YNNKEL (reference sequence). This CDR3 is built from 14 residues. The CDR3 spells CASSPDRDETAAFF. In DNA, the CDR3 is TGTGCCAGCAGCCCCGACAGGGATGAAACTGCAGCTTTCTTT.

This clonotype was counted ten times or more. CDR3 sequence reads: CASRMSKSDTQYF. The CDR3 coding sequence is TGTGCCAGCAGGATGTCCAAGTCAGATACGCAGTATTTT. The chain uses TRBV12-3 or TRBV12-4 and TRBJ2-3; D unclear. This CDR3 is 13 amino acids long. V lost 6 bases and J lost 4, with 11 bases in between.

The sample holds many counts of this clonotype. V is TRBV7-8 and J is TRBJ2-1; the D gene could be TRBD1 or TRBD2 (5 bases each). V lost 3 bases, J lost 9 bases, and 18 bases lay in between. The CDR3 sequence is 15 residues long. Per the germline V gene, CDR1 is SGHVS and CDR2 is FQNEAQ. This CDR3 is CASSFPGTAVSEQFF. The CDR3 coding sequence is TGTGCCAGCAGCTTCCCCGGGACCGCAGTGAGTGAGCAGTTCTTC.

CDR3 amino acids: CASSLGTGELFF. The CDR3 DNA follows: TGTGCCAGCAGCCTAGGCACCGGGGAGCTGTTTTTT. J is TRBJ2-2 and V is TRBV3-1; no definite D call. Per the germline V gene, CDR1 is LGHDT and CDR2 is YNNKEL (reference sequence). This CDR3 is built from 12 residues. Trimming cost V 4 bases and J 4 bases, with 4 bases left between them. Full variable domain (rest looked up from reference TRBV3-1 and TRBJ2-2): DTAVSQTPKYLVTQMGNDKSIKCEQNLGHDTMYWYKQDSKKFLKIMFSYNNKELIINETVPNRFSPKSPDKAHLNLHINSLELGDSAVYFCASSLGTGELFFGEGSRLTVL.